A selection of T cell receptor beta chains follows, all from one sample in a study of immune evolution from preneoplasia to lung adenocarcinoma. Profiled with immunoSEQ multiplex PCR; TCRdb holds only in-frame clones, not every one. Among several thousand clones listed, around 68% were seen once. Sequenced sample: FFPE adjacent normal lung tissue. These receptors were taken from a person between 60 and 80 years old with lung adenocarcinoma. The CDR3 runs from the conserved cysteine through the conserved F or W. Fields, in order: CDR3 protein, CDR3 DNA, V gene, J gene, clone size, D gene. A D gene is named only where the DNA matches it firmly. Some rows have no size entry. The others give once, few or many, or a class for an expanded clone.

CASSSLQGASGELFF	TGTGCCAGCAGCTCACTCCAGGGGGCGAGCGGGGAGCTGTTTTTT	TRBV7-8	TRBJ2-2	-	TRBD1
CASSQIGPQVAEQFF	TGTGCCAGCAGTCAAATAGGCCCGCAGGTGGCCGAGCAGTTCTTC	TRBV14	TRBJ2-1	few	-
CASRRQRNNYGYTF	TGTGCCAGCAGGCGACAGAGGAATAACTATGGCTACACCTTC	TRBV6-5	TRBJ1-2	-	-
CASSAGQLGEQYF	TGTGCCAGCAGCGCGGGACAGTTAGGCGAGCAGTACTTC	TRBV11-2	TRBJ2-7	-	-
CASSQDYGSQETQYF	TGTGCCAGCAGCCAAGATTACGGTTCCCAAGAGACCCAGTACTTC	TRBV4-2	TRBJ2-5	-	-
CASSQAGRRGEQYF	TGTGCCAGCAGCCAAGCCGGGAGAAGGGGCGAGCAGTACTTC	TRBV14	TRBJ2-7	few	-
CASSWGLAGGGEQFF	TGTGCCAGCAGCTGGGGACTAGCGGGAGGGGGTGAGCAGTTCTTC	TRBV7-8	TRBJ2-1	-	TRBD2
CASSEAGIGYEQYF	TGTGCCAGCAGTGAGGCGGGAATAGGGTACGAGCAGTACTTC	TRBV2	TRBJ2-7	once	-
CASSPGQTRTDTQYF	TGCGCCAGCAGCCCCGGTCAAACTCGCACAGATACGCAGTATTTT	TRBV4-1	TRBJ2-3	few	-
CARSLTGLINEKLFF	TGTGCCAGAAGCTTGACAGGGCTGATTAATGAAAAACTGTTTTTT	TRBV7-5	TRBJ1-4	once	-